Listed below are T cell receptor beta chains from one sample, sequenced in a study of CD8 T cells in ankylosing spondylitis. Using its own MiXCR run on the 5' RACE reads, TCRdb lists one record per CDR3 protein. The repertoire holds roughly 150,000 distinct CDR3 sequences, with around a third as singletons. Input material: synovial fluid, either unsorted or a sorted T cell fraction (not recorded which). Receptors originate from a male donor with ankylosing spondylitis. The CDR3 runs from the conserved cysteine through the conserved F or W. D genes are given only for firm matches. Some rows have no size entry. The others give once, few or many, or a class for an expanded clone.

V gene	J gene	D gene	clone size	CDR3 DNA	CDR3 protein
TRBV3-1	TRBJ2-4	TRBD2	-	TGTGCCAGCAGCCAAGGACAACTAGCGGGGGGTAGGACCAAAAACATTCAGTACTTC	CASSQGQLAGGRTKNIQYF
TRBV9	TRBJ2-1	-	many	TGTGCCAGCAGCCAAGGATACGCGGTCTCCTACAATGAGCAGTTCTTC	CASSQGYAVSYNEQFF
TRBV12-3/TRBV12-4	TRBJ1-1	-	many	TGTGCCAGCAGCCCCCGGGGAGGGACCTTGGGTGAAGCTTTCTTT	CASSPRGGTLGEAFF
TRBV20-1	TRBJ1-1	-	-	TGCAGTGCTAGAGCTAGGGGCAAGAACACTGAAGCTTTCTTT	CSARARGKNTEAFF
TRBV7-3	TRBJ2-5	-	few	TGTGCCAGCAGCTTAACGAGTGATAAGACCCAGTACTTC	CASSLTSDKTQYF
TRBV5-5	TRBJ1-2	TRBD1	-	TGTGCCAGCAGCTTGGAGGGACAGGGATACTATGGCTACACCTTC	CASSLEGQGYYGYTF
TRBV7-2	TRBJ2-2	TRBD2	-	TGTGCCAGCAGTCGCGGGACTAGAGGGACCGGGGAGCTGTTTTTT	CASSRGTRGTGELFF
TRBV30	TRBJ1-5	-	few	TGTGCCTGGAGTGTAAAAGCTAATCAGCCCCAGCATTTT	CAWSVKANQPQHF
TRBV20-1	TRBJ1-6	-	many	TGCAGTGCTCGTAGTTTGGGACAACGAAATTCACCCCTCCACTTT	CSARSLGQRNSPLHF
TRBV12-3/TRBV12-4	TRBJ1-1	-	many	TGTGCCAGCAGTTCCTCGCCCGGTAGGCTAGGCGGGACTGAAGCTTTCTTT	CASSSSPGRLGGTEAFF
TRBV5-1	TRBJ2-1	TRBD2	once	TGCGCCAGCACCCCGGGACTAGCGTCCAACAATGAGCAGTTCTTC	CASTPGLASNNEQFF
TRBV27	TRBJ1-1	TRBD1	many	TGTGCCAGCAGCAGACAGGGCCCGAACACTGAAGCTTTCTTT	CASSRQGPNTEAFF
TRBV9	TRBJ2-5	TRBD2	many	TGTGCCAGCAGCGTAGGGCGGCTAGCGGTCCAAGAGACCCAGTACTTC	CASSVGRLAVQETQYF
TRBV5-6	TRBJ2-3	-	few	TGTGCCAGCAGCCGGCCCGGGGTTATCACAGATACGCAGTATTTT	CASSRPGVITDTQYF
TRBV20-1	TRBJ2-3	TRBD2	few	TGCAGTGGGGAATCCGGGGGGGGCCCCACAGATACGCAGTATTTT	CSGESGGGPTDTQYF
TRBV20-1	TRBJ2-1	TRBD2	-	TGCAGTGCCCCCCAGGCGGGGGGTTACAATGAGCAGTTCTTC	CSAPQAGGYNEQFF
TRBV12-3/TRBV12-4	TRBJ1-1	-	-	TGTGCCAGCAGTTTATCAGGGCTGAACACTGAAGCTTTCTTT	CASSLSGLNTEAFF
TRBV20-1	TRBJ2-3	-	-	TGCAGTGCTAGAGCTAGCCTAGATACGCAGTATTTT	CSARASLDTQYF
TRBV9	TRBJ2-7	-	-	TGTGCCAGCAGCGTAGGGGGTGTGGGGGAGCAGTACTTC	CASSVGGVGEQYF
TRBV20-1	TRBJ1-1	-	medium-sized	TGCAGTGCTCGACGGTCGAACACTGAAGCTTTCTTT	CSARRSNTEAFF
TRBV7-9	TRBJ2-1	-	few	TGTGCCAGCAGCCCTGGACTACTAATCTACAATGAGCAGTTCTTC	CASSPGLLIYNEQFF
TRBV7-6	TRBJ1-5	-	many	TGTGCCAGCAGCTTAATCGGGGGTAGCAATCAGCCCCAGCATTTT	CASSLIGGSNQPQHF
TRBV7-9	TRBJ1-1	-	many	TGTGCCAGCAGCTTATGGAAGGACACTGAAGCTTTCTTT	CASSLWKDTEAFF
TRBV15	TRBJ2-1	-	-	TGTGCCACCAGCGGACTCGGTGAGCAGTTCTTC	CATSGLGEQFF
TRBV28	TRBJ2-7	TRBD2	-	TGTGCCAGCAGTTTTGCGGGAGTTGGGGCCAGGGTCTACGAGCAGTACTTC	CASSFAGVGARVYEQYF
TRBV4-1	TRBJ2-3	TRBD2	once	TGCGCCAGCAGCCAAGATGGGGTAGCGGGGGGGGAACGCGCAGATACGCAGTATTTT	CASSQDGVAGGERADTQYF
TRBV5-6	TRBJ1-4	-	-	TGTGCCAGCAGCTCAGGGGCAGGGCGTAATGAAAAACTGTTTTTT	CASSSGAGRNEKLFF
TRBV20-1	TRBJ2-5	TRBD2	many	TGCAGTGCTAGAGTGAATAGCGGGGGCTATGGGGAGACCCAGTACTTC	CSARVNSGGYGETQYF
TRBV11-2	TRBJ2-3	TRBD2	many	TGTGCCAGCAGCTTAGTCGGGCCTAGCGGTAGGACCACAGATACGCAGTATTTT	CASSLVGPSGRTTDTQYF
TRBV9	TRBJ1-1	-	many	TGTGCCAGCAGCGTAGAAATGGGAGGATCTGAAGCTTTCTTT	CASSVEMGGSEAFF
TRBV6-1	TRBJ2-7	-	-	TGTGCCAGCAGGGAGAGGGTCGAGCAGTACTTC	CASRERVEQYF
TRBV29-1	TRBJ2-5	TRBD1	few	TGCAGCGTTGACATGGACAGGGGGCCCGAGACCCAGTACTTC	CSVDMDRGPETQYF
TRBV14	TRBJ1-1	-	-	TGTGCCAGCAGCCAAGAAGGGCGAAGAGGAGAAGCTTTCTTT	CASSQEGRRGEAFF